This T cell receptor beta chain was obtained from a study of shared clonotypes between healthy human individuals. Germline V gives CDR1 SGHAT, CDR2 FQNNGV. The CDR3 totals 15 residues. V lost 5 bases and J lost 5, with 18 bases in between. The CD8 memory sample joined CD45RO+ cells and CCR7-negative CD45RA+ cells. Overall study findings and caveats: Of the naive CD4 clonotypes, roughly 5.2% were shared across several donors. Non-shared clonotypes showed lower generation probabilities than clonotypes common to all four donors.

Sequenced by immunoSEQ multiplex PCR; TCRdb stores in-frame clones only, minus some. The sample holds around 100,000 clones, around two thirds seen once. For this clone: Its target is unknown.

Specimen: memory CD8+ T cells sorted from blood. Described subset: CD45RO+ cells pooled with CCR7-negative TemRA cells. The V call is TRBV11-2, the J call TRBJ1-1, with D tentatively TRBD1 (5 bases). This TCR was sampled from a woman aged 25 to 39 in good health. The CDR3: CASSPAGLLTTEAFF. DNA of the CDR3: TGTGCCAGCAGCCCAGCGGGACTCTTGACGACTGAAGCTTTCTTT.